This record covers a single T cell receptor (beta chain). Its antigen remains unidentified. Sequencing relied on immunoSEQ assay v3.0, run at survey level. TCRdb keeps only in-frame clones here, not all; method: immunoSEQ multiplex PCR. The sample consists of 20,000 to 25,000 clones, 82% of them appearing once. The sample originates from a study of long-term antiretroviral therapy in people with HIV. General study points: Controls showed broader CDR3 length ranges than did the HIV repertoires.

Germline V gene sequence: CDR1 SNHLY, CDR2 FYNNEI. After removal of 3 bases from V and 1 base from J, the junction contained 4 bases not matched to a gene. The CDR3 extends over 16 amino acids. The source is a man aged 40-55 years with HIV. The rearrangement joins TRBV2 to TRBJ2-5; TRBD2 aligns across 11 bases. This material consisted of unsorted PBMCs, taken around 2.5 years after starting antiretroviral therapy. The CDR3 region has the DNA TGTGCCAGCAGTGATCCTAGCGGGAGGACCCAAGAGACCCAGTACTTC. It specifies CASSDPSGRTQETQYF.